A selection of T cell receptor beta chains follows, all from one sample in a study of CD8+CD57+ T cells in acquired aplastic anemia. TCRdb re-analysed the reads in MiXCR, keeping a single row per CDR3 protein. The table has more than 200,000 distinct CDR3 sequences, under 55% seen once. The sample was sorted CD4+, CD8+, or CD8+CD57+ T cells (not recorded which) from PBMCs. These receptors all stem from a human donor with aplastic anemia. Both conserved end residues are part of each CDR3. The order of the fields is clone size, J gene, V gene, D gene, CDR3 DNA, CDR3 protein. A D gene is named only where the DNA matches it firmly. Clone size is not always given. Where it is, it says once, few, many or a class for expanded clones.

>NA|TRBJ2-3|TRBV20-1|TRBD2
TGCAGTGCAAGACGAGCGGGGGGGGCCGGGGATACGCAGTATTTT
CSARRAGGAGDTQYF
>many|TRBJ1-3|TRBV5-6|NA
TGTGCCAGCAGCTCAGACAGGCGAAACACCATATATTTT
CASSSDRRNTIYF
>few|TRBJ1-6|TRBV5-1|NA
TGCGCCAGCAGCTTTGGTCCTATTTCACCCCTCCACTTT
CASSFGPISPLHF
>many|TRBJ1-1|TRBV6-5|NA
TGTGCCAGCCACAAGGCCGTGGCCCTGAACACTGAAGCTTTCTTT
CASHKAVALNTEAFF
>NA|TRBJ2-1|TRBV5-1|NA
TGCGCCAGCAGCTTCCTAGCTGAGAACAATGAGCAGTTCTTC
CASSFLAENNEQFF
>NA|TRBJ2-5|TRBV15|TRBD2
TGTGCCACCAGCAGAGATCGGTGGGGGAGGGTCCAGTACTTC
CATSRDRWGRVQYF
>NA|TRBJ1-4|TRBV2|TRBD1
TGTGCCAGCACCGCGGGACAGATTGAAAAACTGTTTTTT
CASTAGQIEKLFF
>NA|TRBJ2-2|TRBV5-4|TRBD2
TGTGCCGGCAGCTTGGACGGGGGGGATAACACCGGGGAGCTGTTTTTT
CAGSLDGGDNTGELFF
>many|TRBJ1-2|TRBV10-1|NA
TGCGCCAGCAGTGTCGGGTATTCCTATGGCTACACCTTC
CASSVGYSYGYTF
>NA|TRBJ2-3|TRBV20-1|TRBD2
TGCAGTGCTAGAGATTTGAGACTAGCGGGGGGGGTGGGTACGCAGTATTTT
CSARDLRLAGGVGTQYF
>many|TRBJ2-1|TRBV5-1|NA
TGCGCCAGCAGCTTGGGGGGGAGCTCCTACAATGAGCAGTTCTTC
CASSLGGSSYNEQFF
>NA|TRBJ1-2|TRBV7-9|NA
TGTGCCATCCCCCGAGCGGACGGGATCTATGGCTACACCTTC
CAIPRADGIYGYTF
>few|TRBJ2-7|TRBV18|NA
TGTGCCAGCTCACCACCCTCTAGCGCTACCTACGAGCAGTACTTC
CASSPPSSATYEQYF
>NA|TRBJ1-2|TRBV29-1|TRBD1
TGCAGCGTTCTCCTGGGGACAGGCCCTGACTATGGCTACACCTTC
CSVLLGTGPDYGYTF
>many|TRBJ2-1|TRBV5-1|NA
TGCGCCAGCAGCCCCTCCAACAGGGACTCCTACAATGAGCAGTTCTTC
CASSPSNRDSYNEQFF
>NA|TRBJ1-2|TRBV20-1|TRBD1
TGCAGTGCTAGGGAACCGGGACAGGGGTTTGGTGGCTACACCTTC
CSAREPGQGFGGYTF
>NA|TRBJ1-4|TRBV19|NA
TGTGCCAGTACTAGGGGAAATGAAAAACTGTTTTTT
CASTRGNEKLFF
>few|TRBJ2-7|TRBV3-1|NA
TGTGCCAGCAGCCAAGATAGGGCCCCGGCAGGGGAATTCGAGCAGTACTTC
CASSQDRAPAGEFEQYF
>many|TRBJ2-7|TRBV7-2|NA
TGTGCCAGCAGCCCCCCCTTAGGACTGAACTCCTACGAGCAGTACTTC
CASSPPLGLNSYEQYF
>NA|TRBJ2-7|TRBV11-2|TRBD2
TGTGCCAGCAGTTATGGGGAGGGACGCTCCTACGAGCAGTACTTC
CASSYGEGRSYEQYF
>NA|TRBJ2-3|TRBV10-3|TRBD2
TGTGCCATCACCCGAGGCGAGGCGGGGGGCCTTAGCACAGATACGCAGTATTTT
CAITRGEAGGLSTDTQYF
>NA|TRBJ2-2|TRBV5-1|NA
TGCGCCAGCAGCTTCCGGGCGAGGGACACCGGGGAGCTGTTTTTT
CASSFRARDTGELFF
>many|TRBJ2-2|TRBV19|NA
TGTGCCAGTAGTATAATAGGGGGTGTGACCGGGGAGCTGTTTTTT
CASSIIGGVTGELFF
>NA|TRBJ2-7|TRBV2|TRBD1
TGTGCCAGCAGTCGACAGGGGCGGGACCTTTACGAGCAGTACTTC
CASSRQGRDLYEQYF
>many|TRBJ2-3|TRBV11-2|NA
TGTGCCAGCAGCCCTGTTTACTCTTCCTCGGGTACGCAGTATTTT
CASSPVYSSSGTQYF
>many|TRBJ2-7|TRBV6-1|TRBD2
TGTGCCAGCAGTGAACCTGGGGAGGGATACGAGCAGTACTTC
CASSEPGEGYEQYF
>many|TRBJ1-6|TRBV2|NA
TGTGCCAGCAGGTCCCAGGGAGGGAATTCACCCCTCCACTTT
CASRSQGGNSPLHF